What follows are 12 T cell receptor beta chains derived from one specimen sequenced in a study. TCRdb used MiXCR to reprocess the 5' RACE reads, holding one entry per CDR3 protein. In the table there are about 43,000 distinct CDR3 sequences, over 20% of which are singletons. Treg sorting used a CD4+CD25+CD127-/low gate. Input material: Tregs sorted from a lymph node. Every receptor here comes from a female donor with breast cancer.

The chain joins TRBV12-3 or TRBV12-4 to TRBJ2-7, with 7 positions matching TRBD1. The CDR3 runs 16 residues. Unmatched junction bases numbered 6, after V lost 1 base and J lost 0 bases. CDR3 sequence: CASSLGGGLSSYEQYF. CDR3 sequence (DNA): TGTGCCAGCAGTTTAGGAGGGGGCCTAAGCTCCTACGAGCAGTACTTC.

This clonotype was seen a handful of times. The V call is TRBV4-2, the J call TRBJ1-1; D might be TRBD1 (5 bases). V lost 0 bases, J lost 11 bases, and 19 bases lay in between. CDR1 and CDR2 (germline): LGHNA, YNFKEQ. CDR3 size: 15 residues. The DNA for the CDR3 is TGTGCCAGCAGCCAAGATTGGGGGTCGCTCTTCGGGGCTTTCTTT. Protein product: CASSQDWGSLFGAFF.

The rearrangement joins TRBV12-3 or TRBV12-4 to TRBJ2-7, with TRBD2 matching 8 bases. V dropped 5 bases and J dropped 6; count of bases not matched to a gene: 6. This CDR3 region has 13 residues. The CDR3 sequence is CASSLGLAPEQYF. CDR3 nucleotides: TGTGCCAGCAGTCTAGGACTAGCCCCCGAGCAGTACTTC.

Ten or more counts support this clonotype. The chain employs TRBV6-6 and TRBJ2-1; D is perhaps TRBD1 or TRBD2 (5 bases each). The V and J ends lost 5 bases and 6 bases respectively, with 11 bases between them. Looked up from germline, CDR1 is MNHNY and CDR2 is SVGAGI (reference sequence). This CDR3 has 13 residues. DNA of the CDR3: TGTGCCAGCAGTCACGGGGCGAGCAATGAGCAGTTCTTC. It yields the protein CASSHGASNEQFF.

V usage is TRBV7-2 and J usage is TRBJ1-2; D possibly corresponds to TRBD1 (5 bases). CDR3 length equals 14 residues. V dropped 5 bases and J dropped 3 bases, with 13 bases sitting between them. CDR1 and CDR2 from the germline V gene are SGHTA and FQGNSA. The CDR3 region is CASSPPGAYYGYTF. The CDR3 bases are TGTGCCAGCAGCCCCCCCGGGGCATACTATGGCTACACCTTC.

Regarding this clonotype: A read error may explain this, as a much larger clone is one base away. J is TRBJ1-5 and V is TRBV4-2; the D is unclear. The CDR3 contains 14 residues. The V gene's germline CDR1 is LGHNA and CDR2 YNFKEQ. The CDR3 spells CASSQDINNQPQRF. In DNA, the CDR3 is TGTGCCAGCAGCCAAGACATAAACAATCAGCCCCAGCGTTTT.

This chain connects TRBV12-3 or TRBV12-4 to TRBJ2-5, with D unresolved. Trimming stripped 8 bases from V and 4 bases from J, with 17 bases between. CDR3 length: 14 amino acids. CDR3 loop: CASGRSDGLETQYF. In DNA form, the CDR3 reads TGTGCCAGCGGCAGAAGCGACGGGTTAGAGACCCAGTACTTC.

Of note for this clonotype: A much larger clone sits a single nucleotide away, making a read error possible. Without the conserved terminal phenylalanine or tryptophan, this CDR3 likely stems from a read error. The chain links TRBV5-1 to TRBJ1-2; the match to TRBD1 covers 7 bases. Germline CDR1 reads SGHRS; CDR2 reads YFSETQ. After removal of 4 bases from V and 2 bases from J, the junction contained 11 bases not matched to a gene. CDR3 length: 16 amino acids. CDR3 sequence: CASSMAGQATNYGYTV. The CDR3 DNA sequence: TGCGCCAGCAGCATGGCCGGACAGGCAACCAACTATGGCTACACCGTC.

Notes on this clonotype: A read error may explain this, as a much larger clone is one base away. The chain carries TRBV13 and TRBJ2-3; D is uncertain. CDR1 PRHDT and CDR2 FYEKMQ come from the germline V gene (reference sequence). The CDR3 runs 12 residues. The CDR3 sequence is CACSFSTDTQYF. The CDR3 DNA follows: TGTGCCTGCAGCTTCTCCACAGATACGCAGTATTTT.

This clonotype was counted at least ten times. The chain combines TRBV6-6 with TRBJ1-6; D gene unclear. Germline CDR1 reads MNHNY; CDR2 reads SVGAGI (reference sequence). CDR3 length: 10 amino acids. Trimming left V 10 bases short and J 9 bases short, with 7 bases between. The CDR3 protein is CATGSSPLHF. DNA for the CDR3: TGTGCCACGGGGTCTTCACCCCTCCACTTT.

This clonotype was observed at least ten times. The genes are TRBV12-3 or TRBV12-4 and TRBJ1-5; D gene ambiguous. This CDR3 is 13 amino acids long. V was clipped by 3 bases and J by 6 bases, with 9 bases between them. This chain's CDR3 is CASSLLIGQPQHF. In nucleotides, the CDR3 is TGTGCCAGCAGTTTGTTGATAGGTCAGCCCCAGCATTTT.

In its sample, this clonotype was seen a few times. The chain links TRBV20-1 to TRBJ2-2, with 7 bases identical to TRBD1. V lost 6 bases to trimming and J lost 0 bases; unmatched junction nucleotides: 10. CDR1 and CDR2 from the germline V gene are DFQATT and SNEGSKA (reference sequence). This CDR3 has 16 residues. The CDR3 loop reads CSAPDRRLANTGELFF. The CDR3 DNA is TGCAGTGCACCGGACAGGCGTCTCGCGAACACCGGGGAGCTGTTTTTT.